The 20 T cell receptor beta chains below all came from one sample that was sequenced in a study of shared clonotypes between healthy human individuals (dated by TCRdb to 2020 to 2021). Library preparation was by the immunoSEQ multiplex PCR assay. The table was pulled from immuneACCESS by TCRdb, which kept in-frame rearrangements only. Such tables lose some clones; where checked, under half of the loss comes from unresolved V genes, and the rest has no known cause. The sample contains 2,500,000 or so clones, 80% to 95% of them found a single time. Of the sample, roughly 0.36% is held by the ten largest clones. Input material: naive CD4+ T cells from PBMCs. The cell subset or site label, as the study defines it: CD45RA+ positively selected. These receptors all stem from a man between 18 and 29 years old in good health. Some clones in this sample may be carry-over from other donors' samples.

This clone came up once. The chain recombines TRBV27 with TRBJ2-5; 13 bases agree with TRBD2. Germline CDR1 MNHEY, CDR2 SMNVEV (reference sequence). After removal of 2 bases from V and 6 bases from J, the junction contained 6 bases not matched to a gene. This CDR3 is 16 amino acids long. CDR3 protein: CASSLILAGGTKTQYF. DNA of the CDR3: TGTGCCAGCAGTTTAATACTAGCGGGAGGGACTAAGACCCAGTACTTC.

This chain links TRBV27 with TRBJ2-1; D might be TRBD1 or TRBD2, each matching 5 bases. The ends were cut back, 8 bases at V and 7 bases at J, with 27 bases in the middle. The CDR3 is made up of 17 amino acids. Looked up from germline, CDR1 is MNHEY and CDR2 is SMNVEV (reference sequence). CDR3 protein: CASFPIRGLLEGNEQFF. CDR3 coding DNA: TGTGCCAGCTTTCCTATCCGGGGCCTACTAGAGGGGAATGAGCAGTTCTTC.

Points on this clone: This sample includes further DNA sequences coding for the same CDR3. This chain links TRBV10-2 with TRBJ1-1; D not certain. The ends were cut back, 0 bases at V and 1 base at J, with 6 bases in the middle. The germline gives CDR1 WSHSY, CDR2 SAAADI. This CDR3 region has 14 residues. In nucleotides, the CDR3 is TGCGCCAGCAGTGAGTCGGGAAGGAACACTGAAGCTTTCTTT. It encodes CASSESGRNTEAFF.

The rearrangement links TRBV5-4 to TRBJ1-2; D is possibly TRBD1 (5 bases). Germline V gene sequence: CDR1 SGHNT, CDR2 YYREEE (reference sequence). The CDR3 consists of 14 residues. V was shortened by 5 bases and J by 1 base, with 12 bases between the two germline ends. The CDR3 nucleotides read TGTGCCAGCAGATTGCGCGGGGGTAACTATGGCTACACCTTC. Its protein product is CASRLRGGNYGYTF.

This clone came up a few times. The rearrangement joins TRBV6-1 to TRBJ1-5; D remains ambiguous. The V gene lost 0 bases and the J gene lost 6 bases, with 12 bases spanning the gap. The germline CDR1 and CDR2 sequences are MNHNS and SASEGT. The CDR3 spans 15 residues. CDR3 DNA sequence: TGTGCCAGCAGTGAAGCGGGAGCCGCGAGTCAGCCCCAGCATTTT. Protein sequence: CASSEAGAASQPQHF.

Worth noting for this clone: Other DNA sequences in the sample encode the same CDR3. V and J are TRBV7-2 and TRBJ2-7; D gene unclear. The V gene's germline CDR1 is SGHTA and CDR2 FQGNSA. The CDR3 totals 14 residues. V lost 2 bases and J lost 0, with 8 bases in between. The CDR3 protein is CASSLRYNSYEQYF. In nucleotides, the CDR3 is TGTGCCAGCAGCTTACGGTACAACTCCTACGAGCAGTACTTC.

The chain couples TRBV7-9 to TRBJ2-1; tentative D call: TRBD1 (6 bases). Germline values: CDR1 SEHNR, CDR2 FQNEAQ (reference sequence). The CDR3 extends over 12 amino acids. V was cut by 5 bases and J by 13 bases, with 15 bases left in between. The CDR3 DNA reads TGTGCCAGCAGCCCCCAAGGGGGTAAACAGTTCTTC. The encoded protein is CASSPQGGKQFF.

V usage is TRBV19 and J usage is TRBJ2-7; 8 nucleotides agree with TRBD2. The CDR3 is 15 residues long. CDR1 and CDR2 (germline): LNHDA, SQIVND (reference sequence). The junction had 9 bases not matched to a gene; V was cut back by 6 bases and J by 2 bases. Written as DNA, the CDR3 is TGTGCCAGTAGCTTAACCGGGGGGGAACCCTACGAGCAGTACTTC. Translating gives CASSLTGGEPYEQYF.

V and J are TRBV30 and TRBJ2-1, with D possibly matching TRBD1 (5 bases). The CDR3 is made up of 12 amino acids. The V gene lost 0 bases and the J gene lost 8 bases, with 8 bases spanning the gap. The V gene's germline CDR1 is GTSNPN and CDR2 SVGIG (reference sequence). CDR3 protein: CAWSVGADEQFF. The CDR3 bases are TGTGCCTGGAGTGTAGGGGCTGATGAGCAGTTCTTC.

The CDR3 sequence: CASSPPTGTQYF. CDR3 nucleotide sequence: TGTGCCAGCAGCCCACCGACGGGGACCCAGTACTTC. The J gene is TRBJ2-5, the V gene TRBV7-8; D not certain. The germline gives CDR1 SGHVS, CDR2 FQNEAQ. The germline V and J ends were trimmed by 5 bases and 7 bases, with 11 bases remaining between them. The CDR3 spans 12 residues.

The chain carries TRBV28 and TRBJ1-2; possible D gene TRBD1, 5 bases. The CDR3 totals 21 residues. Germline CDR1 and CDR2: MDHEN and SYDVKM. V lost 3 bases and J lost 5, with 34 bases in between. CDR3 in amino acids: CASSFPGTGATDSSLKYGYTF. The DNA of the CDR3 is TGTGCCAGCAGTTTCCCAGGGACCGGGGCTACGGATTCTTCCCTGAAATATGGCTACACCTTC.

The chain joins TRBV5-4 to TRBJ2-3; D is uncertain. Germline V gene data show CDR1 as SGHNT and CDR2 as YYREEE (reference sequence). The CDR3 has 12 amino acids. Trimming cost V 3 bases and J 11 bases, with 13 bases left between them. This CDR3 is CASSSPQLGQYF. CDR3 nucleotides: TGTGCCAGCAGCTCTCCCCAGCTGGGGCAGTATTTT.

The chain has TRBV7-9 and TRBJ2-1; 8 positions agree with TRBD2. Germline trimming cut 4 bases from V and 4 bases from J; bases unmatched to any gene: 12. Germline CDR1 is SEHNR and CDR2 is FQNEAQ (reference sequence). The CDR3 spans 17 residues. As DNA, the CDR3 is TGTGCCAGCAGCTCGGGGAGCGGGAGCGGGATTTACAATGAGCAGTTCTTC. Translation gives CASSSGSGSGIYNEQFF. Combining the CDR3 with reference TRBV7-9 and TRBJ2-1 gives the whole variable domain DTGVSQNPRHKITKRGQNVTFRCDPISEHNRLYWYRQTLGQGPEFLTYFQNEAQLEKSRLLSDRFSAERPKGSFSTLEIQRTEQGDSAMYLCASSSGSGSGIYNEQFFGPGTRLTVL.

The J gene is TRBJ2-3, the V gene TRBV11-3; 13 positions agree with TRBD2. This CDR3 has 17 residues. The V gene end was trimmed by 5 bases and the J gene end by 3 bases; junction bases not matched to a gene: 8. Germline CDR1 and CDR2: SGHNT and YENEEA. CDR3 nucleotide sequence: TGTGCCAGCAGCCAAGGGACTAGCGGGGAATCTACAGATACGCAGTATTTT. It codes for CASSQGTSGESTDTQYF.

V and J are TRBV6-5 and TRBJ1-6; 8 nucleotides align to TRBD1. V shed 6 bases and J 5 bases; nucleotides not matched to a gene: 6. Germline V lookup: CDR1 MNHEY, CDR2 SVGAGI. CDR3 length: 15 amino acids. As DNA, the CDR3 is TGTGCCAGCAGACGACTGGACAGGGATAATTCACCCCTCCACTTT. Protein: CASRRLDRDNSPLHF.

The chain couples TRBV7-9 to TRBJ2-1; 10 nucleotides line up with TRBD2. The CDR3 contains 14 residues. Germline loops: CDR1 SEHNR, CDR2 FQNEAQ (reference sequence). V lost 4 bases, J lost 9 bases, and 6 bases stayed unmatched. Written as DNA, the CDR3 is TGTGCCAGCAGCTGGCTAGCGGGAGCTCTTGAGCAGTTCTTC. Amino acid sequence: CASSWLAGALEQFF.

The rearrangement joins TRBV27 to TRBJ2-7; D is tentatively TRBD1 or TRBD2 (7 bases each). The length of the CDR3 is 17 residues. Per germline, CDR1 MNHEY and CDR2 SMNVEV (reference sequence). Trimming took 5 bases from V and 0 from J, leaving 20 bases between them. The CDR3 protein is CASSRRQGGVSSYEQYF. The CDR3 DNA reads TGTGCCAGCAGTCGAAGACAGGGAGGGGTTAGCTCCTACGAGCAGTACTTC.

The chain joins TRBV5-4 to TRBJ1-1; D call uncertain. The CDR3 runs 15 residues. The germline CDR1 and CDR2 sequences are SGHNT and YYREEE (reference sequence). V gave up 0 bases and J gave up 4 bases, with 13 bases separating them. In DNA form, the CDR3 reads TGTGCCAGCAGCTTGGGGTCCGGGCCCTCCACTGAAGCTTTCTTT. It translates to CASSLGSGPSTEAFF. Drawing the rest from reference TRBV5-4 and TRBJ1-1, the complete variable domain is ETGVTQSPTHLIKTRGQQVTLRCSSQSGHNTVSWYQQALGQGPQFIFQYYREEENGRGNFPPRFSGLQFPNYSSELNVNALELDDSALYLCASSLGSGPSTEAFFGQGTRLTVV.

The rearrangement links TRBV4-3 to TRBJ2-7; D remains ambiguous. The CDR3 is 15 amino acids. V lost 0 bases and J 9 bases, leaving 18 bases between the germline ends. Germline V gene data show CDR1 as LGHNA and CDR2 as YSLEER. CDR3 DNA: TGCGCCAGCAGCCAAGAGGCAGCCCGTCGGTTTGGGCAGTACTTC. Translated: CASSQEAARRFGQYF.

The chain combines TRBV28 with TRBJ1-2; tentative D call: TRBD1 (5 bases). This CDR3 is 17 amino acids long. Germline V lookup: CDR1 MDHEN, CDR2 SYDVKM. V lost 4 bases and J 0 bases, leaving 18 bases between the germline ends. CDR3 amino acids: CASSSPGPQVTNYGYTF. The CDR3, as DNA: TGTGCCAGCAGTTCCCCGGGACCGCAGGTTACTAACTATGGCTACACCTTC.